The 26 T cell receptor beta chains in this list originate from one sample, sequenced in a study of T cells in women clearing cervical HPV infection. Sequenced by immunoSEQ multiplex PCR; TCRdb stores in-frame clones only, minus some. This table holds about 19,000 clones. Sequencing input: blood buffy coat. The source of these receptors is a woman between 18 and 70 years old with a cervical HPV16 infection that either progressed to CIN3+ or cleared (not recorded which).

Points on this clone: The junction departs from the called germline gene at one end, perhaps through a read error. This CDR3 is CASSGDRVSYNEQFF. The CDR3 DNA, read in part, is TGCGCCAGCAGCGGCGACAGGGTCTCCTACAATGAG. The V and J genes are TRBV4-2 and TRBJ2-1; 7 positions match TRBD1. The CDR3 end falls 3 residues outside the read, so it is completed with the germline J gene. The CDR3 runs to 15 residues. CDR1 and CDR2 from the germline V gene are LGHNA and YNFKEQ.

A word on this clone: Sequencing ends 3 residues short of the CDR3 end; the germline J gene provides the rest. The chain is built from TRBV2 and TRBJ2-4; D may be TRBD2 (5 bases). This CDR3 spans 14 amino acids. Trimming stripped 7 bases from V and 9 bases from J, with 19 bases between. Germline lookup yields CDR1 SNHLY and CDR2 FYNNEI. The CDR3 loop is CASTVRVDHGIQYF. CDR3 DNA, as far as it was read: TGTGCCAGCACTGTGCGGGTTGACCATGGCATT.

As for this clone: One junction end disagrees with the germline gene, perhaps due to a read error. The read falls 3 residues short of the CDR3 end, and the missing part is taken from the germline J gene. The chain employs TRBV4-2 and TRBJ1-4, with a weak D call TRBD1 (5 bases). CDR3 size: 16 residues. Germline values: CDR1 LGHNA, CDR2 YNFKEQ. CDR3 DNA (partial): TGCGCCAGCAGCCTTTCCGTGGGCCAAGGGGATGAAAAA. Translating gives CASSLSVGQGDEK. The whole CDR3 protein is CASSLSVGQGDEKLFF.

With regard to this clone: Read coverage stops 3 residues before the CDR3 terminus; the germline J gene supplies the remainder. This sequence joins TRBV20-1 and TRBJ2-5; 13 positions match TRBD2. J gave up 5 bases and V 2 bases, and 5 bases lay outside the gene matches. In germline, CDR1 is DFQATT, CDR2 SNEGSKA (reference sequence). There are 15 residues in the CDR3. The CDR3 reads CSARQTSGGLETQYF. CDR3 DNA (partial): TGCAGTGCTAGACAGACTAGCGGGGGGCTGGAGACC.

A word on this clone: The observed sequence ends 3 residues before the CDR3 terminus, with the missing tail filled in from the germline J gene. This sequence joins TRBV11-2 and TRBJ1-4, with TRBD1 as a possible D gene (6 bases). The CDR3 totals 14 residues. Germline CDR1 SGHAT, CDR2 FQNNGV. The CDR3 loop reads CASSHYRENSPLFF. The CDR3 DNA, read in part, is TGTGCCAGCAGCCATTACAGGGAGAATTCACCA.

Comments on this clone: Coverage ceases 3 residues before the CDR3 finishes, and the germline J gene fills in the end. This chain uses TRBV7-9 with TRBJ2-3, with D possibly TRBD2 on 5 matching bases. Germline values: CDR1 SEHNR, CDR2 FQNEAQ (reference sequence). The CDR3 runs 14 residues. The sequenced CDR3 bases are TGTGCCAGCAGCTTAATGACTACGCAAGAGACG. It specifies CASSLMTTQET. In full, the CDR3 reads CASSLMTTQETQYF.

Remarks on this clone: Compared with germline, one end of the junction differs, possibly owing to a read error. The read ends 3 residues early relative to the CDR3; the germline J gene fills the gap. Different DNA sequences within this sample yield the same CDR3. The genes are TRBV28 and TRBJ1-3, with 12 bases lining up with TRBD1. Germline CDR1 reads MDHEN; CDR2 reads SYDVKM. The CDR3 sequence is 16 residues long. This chain's CDR3 is CASSLPGQGAGNTIYF. The part of the CDR3 DNA that was read is TGTGCCAGCAGTCTACCGGGACAGGGGGCTGGAAACACA.

About this clone: The read is 3 residues too short to cover the CDR3 end, so that end is filled in from the germline J gene. The rearrangement links TRBV18 to TRBJ2-7; 10 nucleotides align to TRBD2. The V and J ends lost 6 bases and 6 bases, in that order; junction bases with no gene match: 5. This CDR3 region has 13 residues. CDR1 and CDR2 (germline): KGHSH, LQKENI. The CDR3 region is CASSERLAGEQYF. Incomplete CDR3 DNA: TGTGCCAGCTCTGAGAGACTAGCGGGCGAG.

Details on this clone: The CDR3 goes on 3 residues after the read ends, and that part is filled in from the germline J gene. The chain has TRBV19 and TRBJ1-5; a weak D match, TRBD1 (6 bases). The CDR3 length is 15 residues. Germline lookup yields CDR1 LNHDA and CDR2 SQIVND (reference sequence). Trimming pared 4 bases from V and 6 bases from J, leaving 16 bases between. The CDR3 bases that were read are TGTGCCAGTAGTACACAGGGAACTGCGGGTCAGCCC. Its translation is CASSTQGTAGQP. The full CDR3 reads CASSTQGTAGQPQHF. The variable domain in full, with the rest retrieved from reference TRBV19 and TRBJ1-5, is DGGITQSPKYLFRKEGQNVTLSCEQNLNHDAMYWYRQDPGQGLRLIYYSQIVNDFQKGDIAEGYSVSREKKESFPLTVTSAQKNPTAFYLCASSTQGTAGQPQHFGDGTRLSIL.

A word on this clone: The read finishes 3 residues shy of the CDR3 end, and the germline J gene is used to complete it. The chain recombines TRBV11-2 with TRBJ2-4, with D possibly TRBD1 on 6 matching bases. The CDR3 length is 14 residues. From germline, CDR1 is SGHAT and CDR2 FQNNGV. V lost 5 bases and J lost 4, with 12 bases in between. The CDR3 bases that were read are TGTGCCAGCAGCACTCCGACAGGAAAAAACATT. Translated: CASSTPTGKNI. The entire CDR3 sequence reads CASSTPTGKNIQYF.

A word on this clone: With the read ending 3 residues before the CDR3 end, the germline J gene is used to fill in that end. The J gene is TRBJ2-3, the V gene TRBV6-2 or TRBV6-3; 9 bases fit TRBD1. Germline V gene lookup returns CDR1 MNHEY and CDR2 SVGEGT. The CDR3 is 15 amino acids. V lost 5 bases, J lost 0 bases, and 3 bases stayed unmatched. CDR3 sequence: CASSKQGASTDTQYF. CDR3 DNA, as far as it was read: TGTGCCAGCAGTAAACAGGGGGCTAGCACAGATACG.

As regards this clone: Read data end 3 residues before the CDR3 end; the end is taken from the germline J gene. This chain connects TRBV7-3 to TRBJ1-4; D might be TRBD1 (6 bases). The CDR3 contains 16 residues. Germline V CDR1 and CDR2: SGHTA, FQGTGA. CDR3 bases read: TGTGCCAGCAGCTTATATGGGGGCTCCTATAATTCACCA. Amino acid sequence: CASSLYGGSYNSP. The full CDR3 protein is CASSLYGGSYNSPLFF.

With regard to this clone: The CDR3 is cut off 3 residues early in the read; its end comes from the germline J gene. The chain uses TRBV2 and TRBJ1-6; D uncertain. The germline CDR1 and CDR2 sequences are SNHLY and FYNNEI. The germline V and J ends were trimmed by 11 bases and 9 bases, with 14 bases remaining between them. The CDR3 sequence is 12 residues long. This CDR3 is CADIRDGSPLHF. The sequenced part of the CDR3 DNA is TGTGCCGACATCCGAGACGGTTCACCC. Full variable domain (outside the CDR3, taken from reference TRBV2 and TRBJ1-6): EPEVTQTPSHQVTQMGQEVILRCVPISNHLYFYWYRQILGQKVEFLVSFYNNEISEKSEIFDDQFSVERPDGSNFTLKIRSTKLEDSAMYFCADIRDGSPLHFGNGTRLTVT.

Details on this clone: The read gets to within 3 residues of the CDR3 end, and the germline J gene fills in the rest. This rearrangement joins TRBV30 to TRBJ2-7; possibly TRBD2 for D (7 bases). Germline V gene sequence: CDR1 GTSNPN, CDR2 SVGIG (reference sequence). The CDR3 has 14 residues. V was shortened by 5 bases and J by 3 bases, with 17 bases between the two germline ends. This CDR3 reads CAWGGGKRGYEQYF. Partial CDR3 DNA: TGTGCCTGGGGAGGGGGTAAGCGGGGCTACGAG.

The DNA read from the CDR3 is TGTGCCAGCAGCTTTACTCAGGGGGCCTACGAC. Its protein product is CASSFTQGAYD. The complete CDR3 reads CASSFTQGAYDYTF. The chain joins TRBV7-6 to TRBJ1-2; 8 bases fit TRBD1. Read data end 3 residues before the CDR3 end; the end is taken from the germline J gene. In germline, CDR1 is SGHVS, CDR2 FNYEAQ. The CDR3 totals 14 residues.

As concerns this clone: The read ends 3 residues before the CDR3 terminus; that terminus is restored from the germline J gene. V is TRBV2 and J is TRBJ2-2; TRBD1 agrees at 7 bases. CDR1 is SNHLY and CDR2 is FYNNEI in the germline V gene. The CDR3 is made up of 14 amino acids. CDR3 DNA, as far as it was read: TGTGCCAGCACCCGCGGACAGGAGAGGGAAAAG. It specifies CASTRGQEREK. The full CDR3 protein reads CASTRGQEREKLFF.

In the case of this clone: The read stops 3 residues short of the end of the CDR3; the missing end is completed from the germline J gene. The gene calls are TRBV5-5 and TRBJ1-2; 7 nucleotides agree with TRBD1. This CDR3 is 14 amino acids long. After removal of 3 bases from V and 4 bases from J, the junction contained 6 bases not matched to a gene. CDR1 is SGHKS and CDR2 is YYEKEE in the germline V gene (reference sequence). The CDR3 region is CASSSPTGSYGYTF. CDR3 DNA (partial): TGTGCCAGCAGCTCCCCGACAGGGTCCTATGGC.

To note about this clone: The read finishes 3 residues shy of the CDR3 end, and the germline J gene is used to complete it. V and J are TRBV7-3 and TRBJ2-2; D might be TRBD2 (6 bases). The CDR3 is made up of 14 amino acids. The V end lost 5 bases, the J end lost 6 bases, and 13 bases lay between the germline ends. From germline, CDR1 is SGHTA and CDR2 FQGTGA. The DNA read from the CDR3 is TGTGCCAGCAGCCCCCGGGGAGGCGCCGGGGAG. This gives the protein CASSPRGGAGE. The complete CDR3 sequence is CASSPRGGAGELFF.

About this clone itself: The read ends 3 residues before the CDR3 terminus; that terminus is restored from the germline J gene. The rearrangement links TRBV5-1 to TRBJ1-2; 10 bases match TRBD1. The CDR3 is made up of 13 amino acids. With V trimmed by 4 bases and J by 6 bases, 3 bases remained unmatched. Germline assignment: CDR1 SGHRS and CDR2 YFSETQ. The CDR3 DNA, read in part, is TGCGCCAGCAGCACAGGACAGGGGGATGGC. Translating gives CASSTGQGDG. The entire CDR3 is CASSTGQGDGYTF.

Worth noting for this clone: The read is 3 residues too short to cover the CDR3 end, so that end is filled in from the germline J gene. This chain uses TRBV2 with TRBJ2-2, with D hard to call. The V gene's germline CDR1 is SNHLY and CDR2 FYNNEI. The V gene lost 3 bases and the J gene lost 4 bases, with 9 bases spanning the gap. The CDR3 extends over 14 amino acids. CDR3 region: CASSEAQPTGELFF. The CDR3 bases that were read are TGTGCCAGCAGTGAGGCACAACCCACCGGGGAG.

In regard to this clone: The read terminates 3 residues ahead of where the CDR3 ends, so the germline J gene completes it. This rearrangement joins TRBV7-9 to TRBJ2-3, with D perhaps being TRBD1 or TRBD2 (5 bases each). CDR3 length: 13 amino acids. Germline assignment: CDR1 SEHNR and CDR2 FQNEAQ (reference sequence). Incomplete CDR3 DNA: TGTGCCAGCGCCAGAGGGGCCCAAGAGACG. As protein: CASARGAQET. The entire CDR3 protein reads CASARGAQETQYF.

Notes on this clone: From the germline J gene comes the end of the CDR3, since the read stops 3 residues before it. The gene calls are TRBV19 and TRBJ2-2; TRBD2 agrees at 10 bases. Germline CDR1 reads LNHDA; CDR2 reads SQIVND (reference sequence). The V segment lost 3 bases and the J segment 7 bases; nucleotides outside the gene matches: 5. The CDR3 extends over 15 amino acids. CDR3 bases read: TGTGCCAGTAGTATCGTGCTAGCGGGGGTCGGGGAG. Amino acids: CASSIVLAGVGE. The entire CDR3 protein is CASSIVLAGVGELFF.

CDR3 region: CASSEGGYEQYF. CDR3 DNA, as far as it was read: TGTGCCAGCAGCGAGGGTGGCTACGAG. V is TRBV2 and J is TRBJ2-7; D might be TRBD2 (5 bases). Read coverage stops 3 residues before the CDR3 terminus; the germline J gene supplies the remainder. CDR3 size: 12 residues. The V and J ends lost 6 bases and 3 bases respectively, with 9 bases between them. Germline-derived CDR1 and CDR2 are SNHLY and FYNNEI.

Note on this clone: Read coverage stops 3 residues before the CDR3 terminus; the germline J gene supplies the remainder. V is TRBV19 and J is TRBJ1-1; TRBD1 might be the D (5 bases). The CDR3 runs 15 residues. The germline CDR1 and CDR2 sequences are LNHDA and SQIVND (reference sequence). Deletions cut 3 bases from V and 1 base from J, with 12 bases between. The DNA read from the CDR3 is TGTGCCAGTAGTATGGACAAAAGGGGGAACACTGAA. This gives the protein CASSMDKRGNTE. The whole CDR3 protein is CASSMDKRGNTEAFF.

As for this clone: The CDR3 end is not reached by the read, which stops 3 residues before it; the germline J gene fills it in. The chain employs TRBV13 and TRBJ1-1; D might be TRBD1 (6 bases). The CDR3 is 15 amino acids. Germline V gives CDR1 PRHDT, CDR2 FYEKMQ (reference sequence). Trimming cost V 2 bases and J 0 bases, with 10 bases left between them. CDR3: CASSLRGGMNTEAFF. The sequenced part of the CDR3 DNA is TGTGCCAGCAGCTTAAGGGGGGGTATGAACACTGAA.

Incomplete CDR3 DNA: TGTGCCAGCAGCCAAGACCGGATCCGGGGCACAGATACG. Protein: CASSQDRIRGTDT. The complete CDR3 reads CASSQDRIRGTDTQYF. The gene calls are TRBV14 and TRBJ2-3; no clear D gene. The CDR3 extends 3 residues past the end of the read, so its final part is completed from the germline J gene. CDR1 and CDR2 (germline): SGHDN, FVKESK. V was cut by 0 bases and J by 1 base, with 11 bases left in between. The CDR3 totals 16 residues.